Listed below are T cell receptor beta chains from one sample, sequenced in a study of CD8 T cells in Susac syndrome. One entry per CDR3 protein results from TCRdb running MiXCR on the immunoSEQ multiplex PCR reads. The sample lists 55,000 to 80,000 distinct CDR3 sequences; just over 90% were seen once. The sequenced sample consisted of CD4+ T cells from PBMCs. The receptors derive from a human donor with Susac syndrome. Both conserved end residues are part of each CDR3. A D gene is named only where the DNA matches it firmly. Where a row states a size, it is once, few, many or the class of an expanded clone; other rows omit it.

DNA: TGTGCCAGCAGTCCCGGACAGTATAATTCACCCCTCCACTTT
CDR3: CASSPGQYNSPLHF
D: NA
size: NA
V: TRBV27
J: TRBJ1-6

DNA: TGTGCCAGCAGCTTCCCTAGCGGGGGCCGAGAGACCCAGTACTTC
CDR3: CASSFPSGGRETQYF
D: TRBD2
size: once
V: TRBV11-3
J: TRBJ2-5

DNA: TGTGCCAGCAGCCCAAGAAGGGGGGGACCCTACGAGCAGTACTTC
CDR3: CASSPRRGGPYEQYF
D: NA
size: once
V: TRBV9
J: TRBJ2-7

DNA: TGTGCCAGCAGCTTGGGCGACTTCAACACTGAAGCTTTCTTT
CDR3: CASSLGDFNTEAFF
D: NA
size: once
V: TRBV7-8
J: TRBJ1-1

DNA: TGTGCCAGCAGTCTTATGGCAGGGGAGCAGTACTTC
CDR3: CASSLMAGEQYF
D: NA
size: once
V: TRBV28
J: TRBJ2-7

DNA: TGTGCCTGGAGTGTAGGGACAGGGGTTTCCAATGAGCAGTTCTTC
CDR3: CAWSVGTGVSNEQFF
D: TRBD1
size: once
V: TRBV30
J: TRBJ2-1

DNA: TGTGCCAGCAGTTTCCCGGGACAGAACTATGGCTACACCTTC
CDR3: CASSFPGQNYGYTF
D: TRBD1
size: NA
V: TRBV28
J: TRBJ1-2

DNA: TGTGCCAGCAGCTTAACCCACAGCTCCTACGAGCAGTACTTC
CDR3: CASSLTHSSYEQYF
D: NA
size: NA
V: TRBV7-9
J: TRBJ2-7

DNA: TGTGCCAGCAGTCTGTCGAGAGGCCGAAGCACTGAAGCTTTCTTT
CDR3: CASSLSRGRSTEAFF
D: NA
size: NA
V: TRBV28
J: TRBJ1-1

DNA: TGTGCCAGCAGCCAAGAAGGGCTCATGTACTTC
CDR3: CASSQEGLMYF
D: NA
size: NA
V: TRBV3-1
J: TRBJ2-5

DNA: TGCGCCAGCAGCGCACGGGGTCTGGGCACAGATACGCAGTATTTT
CDR3: CASSARGLGTDTQYF
D: NA
size: NA
V: TRBV4-3
J: TRBJ2-3

DNA: TGTGCCTGGAGTAACAGGGGACCCCTCCACTTT
CDR3: CAWSNRGPLHF
D: TRBD1
size: NA
V: TRBV30
J: TRBJ1-6

DNA: TGTGCCTGGAGTGAAATACTAGCGGGGGGGCAGTTCTTC
CDR3: CAWSEILAGGQFF
D: TRBD2
size: NA
V: TRBV30
J: TRBJ2-1

DNA: TGTGCCAGCGTTAGACTGGGGGGCGCGGACGGCTACACCTTC
CDR3: CASVRLGGADGYTF
D: NA
size: once
V: TRBV21-1
J: TRBJ1-2

DNA: TGCAGTGCCCCTCAACAGGGGGTGCCCCACTATGGCTACACCTTC
CDR3: CSAPQQGVPHYGYTF
D: TRBD1
size: NA
V: TRBV20-1
J: TRBJ1-2

DNA: TGTGCCAGCAGCAGCTACCAGGAGGGGCTGCGGGGCTACACCTTC
CDR3: CASSSYQEGLRGYTF
D: NA
size: NA
V: TRBV12-3/TRBV12-4
J: TRBJ1-2